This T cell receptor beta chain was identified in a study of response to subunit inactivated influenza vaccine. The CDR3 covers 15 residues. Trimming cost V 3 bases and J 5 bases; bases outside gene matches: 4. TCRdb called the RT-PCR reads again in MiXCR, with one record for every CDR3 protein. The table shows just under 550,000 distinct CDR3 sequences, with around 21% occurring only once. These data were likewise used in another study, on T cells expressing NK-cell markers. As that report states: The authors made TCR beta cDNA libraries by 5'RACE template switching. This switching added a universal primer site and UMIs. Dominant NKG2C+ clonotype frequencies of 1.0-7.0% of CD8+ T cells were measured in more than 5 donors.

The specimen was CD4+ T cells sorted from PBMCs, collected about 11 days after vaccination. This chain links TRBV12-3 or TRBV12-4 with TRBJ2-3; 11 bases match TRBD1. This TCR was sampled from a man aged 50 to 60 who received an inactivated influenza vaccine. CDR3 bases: TGTGCCAGCAGTTTCGGGGACAGGGGGGGAGATACGCAGTATTTT. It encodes CASSFGDRGGDTQYF.